One sample yielded the 20 T cell receptor beta chains listed below, sequenced in a study of cytomegalovirus exposure and HLA in healthy donors. The PCR used 60 Vbeta and 13 Jbeta primers. This table comes from immunoSEQ multiplex PCR, and its TCRdb copy is limited to in-frame clones, with some not included. The sample lists roughly 140,000 clones, approximately 79% occurring once. The sample comprised PBMCs. All receptors derive from a male donor in good health and CMV-seronegative.

V usage is TRBV5-1 and J usage is TRBJ2-3, with 11 bases fitting TRBD2. CDR3 length: 15 residues. Germline V CDR1 and CDR2: SGHRS, YFSETQ. The junction had 7 bases not matched to a gene; V was cut back by 8 bases and J by 2 bases. CDR3 bases: TGCGCCAGTAAACTAGCGGGGGACGACACAGATACGCAGTATTTT. This codes for CASKLAGDDTDTQYF.

Note on this clone: Other DNA sequences of this sample code for an identical CDR3. Written as DNA, the CDR3 is TGTGCCAGCAGTTCCCCCCTCAGACAGAAAGCAAACACCGGGGAGCTGTTTTTT. Translating it yields CASSSPLRQKANTGELFF. The chain carries TRBV27 and TRBJ2-2; D may be TRBD1 (5 bases). The CDR3 loop spans 18 amino acids. The ends were cut back, 4 bases at V and 2 bases at J, with 20 bases in the middle. Germline V gene sequence: CDR1 MNHEY, CDR2 SMNVEV (reference sequence).

The rearrangement joins TRBV10-2 to TRBJ2-3; a weak D match, TRBD2 (5 bases). In germline, CDR1 is WSHSY, CDR2 SAAADI. Trimming removed 3 bases at V and 0 bases at J, with 10 bases between. CDR3 size: 15 residues. The CDR3 nucleotides are TGCGCCAGCAGTGACCTAGGGAGAAGCACAGATACGCAGTATTTT. It encodes CASSDLGRSTDTQYF.

The chain is built from TRBV7-2 and TRBJ1-6, with D possibly being TRBD1 (6 bases). V was clipped by 5 bases and J by 7 bases, with 18 bases between them. This CDR3 spans 16 amino acids. Germline values: CDR1 SGHTA, CDR2 FQGNSA. The DNA for the CDR3 is TGTGCCAGCAGCCAGCATCAACAGGGCACGAATTCACCCCTCCACTTT. Amino acid sequence: CASSQHQQGTNSPLHF.

This chain joins TRBV27 and TRBJ1-2; 10 positions agree with TRBD1. Germline CDR1 is MNHEY and CDR2 is SMNVEV (reference sequence). The CDR3 has 13 amino acids. V dropped 6 bases and J dropped 4; count of bases not matched to a gene: 2. The CDR3 reads CASRTGGTYGYTF. Written as DNA, the CDR3 is TGTGCCAGCAGGACAGGGGGCACCTATGGCTACACCTTC.

This chain links TRBV7-2 with TRBJ2-1, with D perhaps TRBD2 (6 bases). Trimming took off 1 base at V and 8 bases at J, with 12 bases between the two ends. Germline V gene lookup returns CDR1 SGHTA and CDR2 FQGNSA. The CDR3 has 14 amino acids. The CDR3 DNA reads as TGTGCCAGCAGCTTAGAGAACAGGAGGGATGAGCAGTTCTTC. Its translation is CASSLENRRDEQFF.

Notes on this clone: One end of the junction is discordant with germline, which a read error may explain. The chain recombines TRBV7-9 with TRBJ1-1, with 7 bases that match TRBD1. This CDR3 is built from 16 residues. The germline gives CDR1 SEHNR, CDR2 FQNEAQ (reference sequence). DNA of the CDR3: TGTTCCAGCAGCCCGAGGACAGGACCTATGAACACTGAAGCTTTCTTT. Translating it yields CSSSPRTGPMNTEAFF.

The chain combines TRBV5-8 with TRBJ1-4, with unresolved D. Germline CDR1 and CDR2: SGHTS and YDEGEE. This CDR3 is 13 amino acids long. The V gene lost 0 bases and the J gene lost 7 bases, with 7 bases spanning the gap. The CDR3 coding sequence is TGTGCCAGCAGCTTGGTTCGAGTTGAAAAACTGTTTTTT. It codes for CASSLVRVEKLFF.

CDR3 residues: CASSLEGGRYEQYF. CDR3 in DNA: TGCGCCAGCAGCTTGGAGGGGGGGAGGTACGAGCAGTACTTC. V and J are TRBV5-1 and TRBJ2-7, with D tentatively TRBD2 (7 bases). V lost 0 bases to trimming and J lost 4 bases, with 11 bases between them. Germline assignment: CDR1 SGHRS and CDR2 YFSETQ. This CDR3 contains 14 residues.

The rearrangement links TRBV2 to TRBJ2-7, with 7 positions matching TRBD1. The CDR3 totals 12 residues. CDR1 is SNHLY, CDR2 FYNNEI, per germline. J was trimmed by 3 bases and V by 7 bases; bases with no gene match: 3. The CDR3 coding sequence is TGTGCCAGCAACCGGGACAGCTACGAGCAGTACTTC. The encoded protein is CASNRDSYEQYF. The entire variable domain, with the rest obtained from reference TRBV2 and TRBJ2-7, is as follows: EPEVTQTPSHQVTQMGQEVILRCVPISNHLYFYWYRQILGQKVEFLVSFYNNEISEKSEIFDDQFSVERPDGSNFTLKIRSTKLEDSAMYFCASNRDSYEQYFGPGTRLTVT.

This clone came up once. The rearrangement uses TRBV10-3 and TRBJ2-7; D possibly corresponds to TRBD1 (6 bases). The CDR3 runs 13 residues. CDR1 ENHRY and CDR2 SYGVKD come from the germline V gene. Trimming left V 4 bases short and J 5 bases short, with 12 bases between. The CDR3 is CAISAIQGHEQYF. Written as DNA, the CDR3 is TGTGCCATCAGTGCAATACAGGGACACGAGCAGTACTTC.

This chain links TRBV19 with TRBJ1-2; D might be TRBD1 (5 bases). V shed 5 bases and J shed 6 bases, with 13 bases lying between them. CDR1 and CDR2 (germline): LNHDA, SQIVND (reference sequence). The CDR3 is made up of 13 amino acids. The DNA for the CDR3 is TGTGCCAGTAGTCAGGGCGAGCACCATGGCTACACCTTC. Amino acid sequence: CASSQGEHHGYTF.

The J gene is TRBJ1-2, the V gene TRBV9, with D unresolved. This CDR3 has 12 amino acids. Looked up from germline, CDR1 is SGDLS and CDR2 is YYNGEE. V was trimmed by 4 bases and J by 8 bases, leaving 12 bases between them. As DNA, the CDR3 is TGTGCCAGCAGCCACTCCCCTATAGGCTACACCTTC. It yields the protein CASSHSPIGYTF.

The chain is built from TRBV2 and TRBJ2-5, with 11 bases identical to TRBD2. Per the germline V gene, CDR1 is SNHLY and CDR2 is FYNNEI. The CDR3 extends over 16 amino acids. The V segment lost 4 bases and the J segment 11 bases; nucleotides outside the gene matches: 15. This chain's CDR3 is CASSVPLAGESRVQYF. The CDR3 DNA is TGTGCCAGCAGTGTACCACTAGCGGGAGAGTCAAGGGTGCAGTACTTC.

V is TRBV7-2 and J is TRBJ1-2; TRBD1 matches at 8 bases. V gave up 5 bases and J gave up 4 bases; unmatched junction bases: 9. Looked up from germline, CDR1 is SGHTA and CDR2 is FQGNSA. This CDR3 is 15 amino acids long. The CDR3 spells CASSPDRARTYGYTF. The CDR3, as DNA: TGTGCCAGCAGCCCGGACAGGGCTAGGACCTATGGCTACACCTTC.

The chain links TRBV5-4 to TRBJ2-5; D not certain. Trimming took 4 bases from V and 2 from J, leaving 9 bases between them. The V gene's germline CDR1 is SGHNT and CDR2 YYREEE (reference sequence). CDR3 length: 13 amino acids. CDR3 DNA: TGTGCCAGCAGCCATGACTGGCAAGAGACCCAGTACTTC. Translated: CASSHDWQETQYF.

This clone was detected only once. V usage is TRBV6-5 and J usage is TRBJ1-1; the D gene is possibly TRBD1 (5 bases). The length of the CDR3 is 16 residues. V lost 0 bases and J 0 bases, leaving 11 bases between the germline ends. Germline CDR1 is MNHEY and CDR2 is SVGAGI. Here the CDR3 reads CASSYSILGLNTEAFF. CDR3 sequence (DNA): TGTGCCAGCAGTTACTCGATCCTGGGGCTGAACACTGAAGCTTTCTTT.

Written as DNA, the CDR3 is TGTGCCAGCACCTTTAGCGCGGGGCTAGCCGGAATAGAGCAGTTCTTC. This codes for CASTFSAGLAGIEQFF. The genes are TRBV7-2 and TRBJ2-1; D may be TRBD2 (6 bases). V was cut by 7 bases and J by 10 bases, with 26 bases left in between. This CDR3 has 16 amino acids. The germline CDR1 and CDR2 sequences are SGHTA and FQGNSA.

To note about this clone: A read error may produce the germline difference seen at one junction end. CDR3 sequence: CSSSPAGGSLTGELFF. The CDR3 bases are TGTTCCAGCAGCCCAGCGGGCGGGAGTCTTACCGGGGAGCTGTTTTTT. The chain couples TRBV7-9 to TRBJ2-2, with 7 positions matching TRBD2. The CDR3 totals 16 residues. The germline V gene has CDR1 SEHNR and CDR2 FQNEAQ (reference sequence). Based on the CDR3 plus reference TRBV7-9 and TRBJ2-2, the full variable domain is DTGVSQNPRHKITKRGQNVTFRCDPISEHNRLYWYRQTLGQGPEFLTYFQNEAQLEKSRLLSDRFSAERPKGSFSTLEIQRTEQGDSAMYLCSSSPAGGSLTGELFFGEGSRLTVL.

The chain's CDR3 is CATFPLDRMNTGELFF. CDR3 sequence (DNA): TGTGCCACCTTCCCGTTGGACAGGATGAACACCGGGGAGCTGTTTTTT. The chain links TRBV5-4 to TRBJ2-2; 7 bases are shared with TRBD1. After removal of 9 bases from V and 1 base from J, the junction contained 12 bases not matched to a gene. CDR1 is SGHNT and CDR2 is YYREEE in the germline V gene (reference sequence). This CDR3 region has 16 residues.